This entry concerns a single TCR beta chain. In the authors' methods: Quantification of nucleated cells was approximated via reference gene primer amplification. Only in-frame clones appear in the TCRdb table, and some are missing; sequencing was by immunoSEQ multiplex PCR. The DNA was the basis for D and trimming; V, J and clone size are from that table. The profile covers fewer than 25,000 clones, with about 86% appearing a single time and approximately 10% taken by the ten largest. This specimen belongs to a study of blood T cell repertoires in COVID-19. As for the study in general: Spain, Italy and the United States supplied samples that represented acute and convalescent COVID-19. Nucleic acid was either cDNA or gDNA, and it came from T cells, B-cell-depleted T cells, or PBMCs.

V was pared by 5 bases and J by 3 bases, with 4 bases of the junction left unmatched. CDR1 and CDR2 from the germline V gene are MNHEY and SVGAGI. CDR3 length: 14 residues. The sample was peripheral blood. This sequence was found in a human donor in a cohort sampled during active COVID-19. The chain couples TRBV6-5 to TRBJ1-2; 9 nucleotides align to TRBD1. The CDR3 DNA is TGTGCCAGCAGTCCCGACAGGGGGGACTATGGCTACACCTTC. Residues: CASSPDRGDYGYTF.